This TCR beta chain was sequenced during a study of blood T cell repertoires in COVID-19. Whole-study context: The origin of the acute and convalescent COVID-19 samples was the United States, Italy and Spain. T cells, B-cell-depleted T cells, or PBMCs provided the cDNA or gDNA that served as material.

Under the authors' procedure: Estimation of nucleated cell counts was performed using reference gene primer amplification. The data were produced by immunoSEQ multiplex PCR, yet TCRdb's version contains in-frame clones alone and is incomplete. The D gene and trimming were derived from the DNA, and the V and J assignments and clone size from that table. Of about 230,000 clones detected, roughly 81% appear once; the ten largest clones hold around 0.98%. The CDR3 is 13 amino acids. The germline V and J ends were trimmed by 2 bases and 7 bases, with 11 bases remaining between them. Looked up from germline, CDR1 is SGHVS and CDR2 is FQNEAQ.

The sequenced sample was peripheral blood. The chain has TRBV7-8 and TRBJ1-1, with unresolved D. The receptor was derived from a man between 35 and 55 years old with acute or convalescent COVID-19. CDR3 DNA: TGTGCCAGCAGCTTATCCCCAATCGGTGAAGCTTTCTTT. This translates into CASSLSPIGEAFF.